The clone carrying this T cell receptor beta chain was observed a single time. Its antigen remains unknown. Produced via immunoSEQ multiplex PCR; TCRdb's table is partial and in-frame only. Of some 86,000 clones listed, approximately 90% are singletons. The data belong to a study of graft-versus-host responses after intestinal transplantation. V was pared by 8 bases and J by 6 bases, with 14 bases between. Germline CDR1 reads MNHNS; CDR2 reads SASEGT. This CDR3 spans 12 amino acids. This sequence was found in a human donor who was the organ donor for an intestinal transplant. The specimen was unstimulated CD4+ T cells sorted from spleen or lymph node cells, collected before transplant. The rearrangement uses TRBV6-1 and TRBJ2-7; maybe TRBD1 (5 bases). The CDR3 nucleotides are TGTGCCAGCGGGCAGGGATTTGGCGAGCAGTACTTC. Translated: CASGQGFGEQYF.